One sample yielded the 25 T cell receptor beta chains listed below, sequenced in a study of spatial heterogeneity in lung cancer. As for time point: blood at routine non-recurrence follow-up after resection. From tumor, nontumor lung or frozen PBMC, whole RNA was taken unsorted for sequencing. TCRdb called the 5' RACE reads again in MiXCR, with one record for every CDR3 protein. The sample has about 120,000 distinct CDR3 sequences, 12% seen once; the top ten hold 16%. The sample consisted of PBMCs, taken at follow-up. Source of these receptors: a male donor with early-stage non-small cell lung cancer.

This clonotype was seen at least ten times. The chain couples TRBV10-3 to TRBJ1-4; a possible D gene is TRBD1 (6 bases). CDR3 length: 13 residues. Germline-derived CDR1 and CDR2 are ENHRY and SYGVKD. Between the trimmed V and J ends, which lost 10 bases and 8 bases, there was a span of 17 bases. CDR3 nucleotides: TGTGCCACCAGGGGATTGGGGGACGAAAAACTGTTTTTT. Translating it yields CATRGLGDEKLFF.

The table lists this clonotype with many counts. The chain is built from TRBV6-6 and TRBJ1-6, with 8 bases identical to TRBD1. There are 15 residues in the CDR3. With 6 bases clipped from V and 7 bases from J, the junction kept 8 bases outside the gene matches. Germline CDR1 is MNHNY and CDR2 is SVGAGI (reference sequence). The CDR3: CASSLRQGKNSPLHF. DNA of the CDR3: TGTGCCAGCAGCCTAAGACAGGGGAAGAATTCACCCCTCCACTTT.

This chain connects TRBV18 to TRBJ2-2, with D possibly TRBD1 on 5 matching bases. Per the germline V gene, CDR1 is KGHSH and CDR2 is LQKENI. V was trimmed by 6 bases and J by 1 base, leaving 15 bases between them. This CDR3 contains 16 residues. In nucleotides, the CDR3 is TGTGCCAGCTCGCTCAACCAACAGGAGAACACCGGGGAGCTGTTTTTT. It specifies CASSLNQQENTGELFF.

The chain carries TRBV9 and TRBJ1-2; no clear D. The CDR3 length is 16 residues. V was trimmed by 0 bases and J by 0 bases, leaving 12 bases between them. Germline V gives CDR1 SGDLS, CDR2 YYNGEE. CDR3 amino acids: CASSVGVGNSNYGYTF. The DNA of the CDR3 is TGTGCCAGCAGCGTAGGTGTGGGCAACTCTAACTATGGCTACACCTTC. Combining the CDR3 with reference TRBV9 and TRBJ1-2 gives the whole variable domain DSGVTQTPKHLITATGQRVTLRCSPRSGDLSVYWYQQSLDQGLQFLIQYYNGEERAKGNILERFSAQQFPDLHSELNLSSLELGDSALYFCASSVGVGNSNYGYTFGSGTRLTVV.

The genes are TRBV3-1 and TRBJ2-1; D is unresolved. The CDR3 is made up of 15 amino acids. V shed 4 bases and J shed 8 bases, with 18 bases lying between them. Germline V CDR1 and CDR2: LGHDT, YNNKEL (reference sequence). In DNA form, the CDR3 reads TGTGCCAGCAGCCTTCCGACGACAAGAGGCGATGAGCAGTTCTTC. Its translation is CASSLPTTRGDEQFF.

CDR3 coding DNA: TGTGCCAGTAGTATAGAGGGACTGAGCAATCAGCCCCAGCATTTT. It encodes CASSIEGLSNQPQHF. This chain uses TRBV19 with TRBJ1-5, with D possibly being TRBD1 (5 bases). The CDR3 runs to 15 residues. Per the germline V gene, CDR1 is LNHDA and CDR2 is SQIVND (reference sequence). V gave up 0 bases and J gave up 1 base, with 7 bases separating them.

Ten or more counts support this clonotype. For the CDR3, the DNA is TGTGCCTGGAGTAGAGGATCCTACGAGCAGTACTTC. It is translated as CAWSRGSYEQYF. V and J are TRBV30 and TRBJ2-7; D gene uncertain. The V and J ends lost 2 bases and 1 base respectively, with 6 bases between them. This CDR3 region has 12 residues. Germline lookup yields CDR1 GTSNPN and CDR2 SVGIG (reference sequence).

The chain combines TRBV11-3 with TRBJ1-2; D not resolved. V was clipped by 0 bases and J by 9 bases, with 11 bases between them. This CDR3 comprises 13 residues. Germline assignment: CDR1 SGHNT and CDR2 YENEEA. CDR3 amino acids: CASSLDMGRSYTF. CDR3 nucleotides: TGTGCCAGCAGCTTAGATATGGGTCGAAGCTACACCTTC. The complete variable domain, with remaining parts taken from reference TRBV11-3 and TRBJ1-2, reads EAGVVQSPRYKIIEKKQPVAFWCNPISGHNTLYWYLQNLGQGPELLIRYENEEAVDDSQLPKDRFSAERLKGVDSTLKIQPAELGDSAVYLCASSLDMGRSYTFGSGTRLTVV.

This clonotype was counted between two and nine times. The genes are TRBV4-1 and TRBJ2-1, with 9 bases fitting TRBD2. The CDR3 has 16 residues. Trimming removed 4 bases from V and 10 bases from J; junction bases left unmatched: 14. Germline lookup yields CDR1 MGHRA and CDR2 YSYEKL. The CDR3 DNA reads TGCGCCAGCAGCCCAGTGGTAGCGGGGGCCCTCAGGGAGCAGTTCTTC. Translation gives CASSPVVAGALREQFF.

V usage is TRBV10-3 and J usage is TRBJ2-5, with D perhaps matching TRBD1 (5 bases). This CDR3 has 14 residues. V gave up 0 bases and J gave up 7 bases, with 12 bases separating them. Germline CDR1 ENHRY, CDR2 SYGVKD. The CDR3 reads CAISESKGIGTQYF. The DNA for the CDR3 is TGTGCCATCAGTGAGTCGAAGGGGATCGGGACCCAGTACTTC.

V and J are TRBV5-1 and TRBJ1-4; possibly TRBD1 for D (5 bases). V gave up 4 bases and J gave up 4 bases, with 20 bases separating them. The V gene's germline CDR1 is SGHRS and CDR2 YFSETQ. The CDR3 consists of 17 residues. CDR3 region: CASSPGGRARVNEKLFF. The CDR3 coding sequence is TGCGCCAGCAGCCCCGGGGGTAGAGCCAGGGTTAATGAAAAACTGTTTTTT.

The rearrangement uses TRBV6-2 or TRBV6-3 and TRBJ2-2, with 10 bases identical to TRBD2. Germline CDR1 is MNHEY and CDR2 is SVGEGT. The CDR3 consists of 15 residues. V trimming: 2 bases; J trimming: 6 bases; junction bases outside the gene matches: 3. CDR3 in amino acids: CASSYSGGAAGELFF. CDR3 nucleotide sequence: TGTGCCAGCAGTTACAGCGGGGGGGCCGCCGGGGAGCTGTTTTTT.

This clonotype was picked up many times. In DNA form, the CDR3 reads TGCAGTGCTAGGGGGACAGGGCGCGGCTACACCTTC. Protein: CSARGTGRGYTF. The rearrangement joins TRBV20-1 to TRBJ1-2; 9 bases match TRBD1. This CDR3 is built from 12 residues. V shed 3 bases and J 8 bases; nucleotides not matched to a gene: 4. CDR1 is DFQATT and CDR2 is SNEGSKA in the germline V gene (reference sequence).

This clonotype was counted many times. V gene TRBV14 combines with J gene TRBJ1-1; D gene uncertain. The germline V gene has CDR1 SGHDN and CDR2 FVKESK. Trimming took 4 bases from V and 4 from J, leaving 13 bases between them. The CDR3 runs 14 residues. The CDR3 protein is CASSRELAATEAFF. The CDR3 DNA sequence: TGTGCCAGCAGCCGGGAGCTGGCTGCCACTGAAGCTTTCTTT.

The V and J genes are TRBV4-1 and TRBJ2-7; no reliable D call. This CDR3 has 15 residues. Deletions cut 1 base from V and 3 bases from J, with 13 bases between. Germline lookup yields CDR1 MGHRA and CDR2 YSYEKL. In nucleotides, the CDR3 is TGCGCCAGCAGCCAAGTAGGAGCTGCGGTCTACGAGCAGTACTTC. It codes for CASSQVGAAVYEQYF.

This chain connects TRBV7-9 to TRBJ2-1; D unresolved. Germline V gene lookup returns CDR1 SEHNR and CDR2 FQNEAQ (reference sequence). Deletions cut 1 base from V and 15 bases from J, with 7 bases between. CDR3 length: 10 amino acids. CDR3 sequence: CASSLGRRFF. Here the CDR3 DNA reads TGTGCCAGCAGCTTAGGACGGAGGTTCTTC.

The chain links TRBV27 to TRBJ2-3, with D possibly being TRBD2 (5 bases). This CDR3 spans 14 amino acids. V shed 8 bases and J shed 1 base, with 13 bases lying between them. The V gene's germline CDR1 is MNHEY and CDR2 SMNVEV (reference sequence). The CDR3 loop is CASAIEGGTDTQYF. DNA of the CDR3: TGTGCCAGCGCCATTGAGGGCGGCACAGATACGCAGTATTTT.

The chain recombines TRBV2 with TRBJ1-1; D is uncertain. CDR1 and CDR2 from the germline V gene are SNHLY and FYNNEI. This CDR3 is 14 amino acids long. V lost 4 bases and J 3 bases, leaving 12 bases between the germline ends. As DNA, the CDR3 is TGTGCCAGCAGTGGAGCTTTCGCGTACACTGAAGCTTTCTTT. Amino acids: CASSGAFAYTEAFF. The full variable domain, completed using reference TRBV2 and TRBJ1-1, is EPEVTQTPSHQVTQMGQEVILRCVPISNHLYFYWYRQILGQKVEFLVSFYNNEISEKSEIFDDQFSVERPDGSNFTLKIRSTKLEDSAMYFCASSGAFAYTEAFFGQGTRLTVV.

The sample holds many counts of this clonotype. The V call is TRBV29-1, the J call TRBJ2-5; 10 nucleotides line up with TRBD2. With 7 bases clipped from V and 2 bases from J, the junction kept 4 bases outside the gene matches. The germline V gene encodes CDR1 SQVTM and CDR2 ANQGSEA. The CDR3 consists of 13 residues. The CDR3 DNA reads as TGCAGCGCCCAAGCGGGGGGGCAAGAGACCCAGTACTTC. As protein: CSAQAGGQETQYF. The whole variable domain, remainder taken from reference TRBV29-1 and TRBJ2-5, is SAVISQKPSRDICQRGTSLTIQCQVDSQVTMMFWYRQQPGQSLTLIATANQGSEATYESGFVIDKFPISRPNLTFSTLTVSNMSPEDSSIYLCSAQAGGQETQYFGPGTRLLVL.

This clonotype was detected a few times. This CDR3 reads CASSLVPGKDGYTF. For the CDR3, the DNA is TGTGCCAGCAGCTTAGTTCCGGGAAAAGATGGCTACACCTTC. The chain carries TRBV7-2 and TRBJ1-2, with D hard to call. Deletions cut 1 base from V and 6 bases from J, with 12 bases between. Germline loops: CDR1 SGHTA, CDR2 FQGNSA. The length of the CDR3 is 14 residues.

This clonotype occurred a few times. For the CDR3, the DNA is TGTGCCAGCCACCACCTCCCCACGGGACTAGCTCGCTCCGGGGAGCTGTTTTTT. Amino acid sequence: CASHHLPTGLARSGELFF. The rearrangement joins TRBV7-8 to TRBJ2-2, with 9 bases aligning to TRBD2. The V gene's germline CDR1 is SGHVS and CDR2 FQNEAQ. After removal of 8 bases from V and 6 bases from J, the junction contained 19 bases not matched to a gene. The CDR3 runs to 18 residues.

This clonotype was seen only a few times. The chain carries TRBV5-6 and TRBJ1-2; unclear D gene. This CDR3 is 14 amino acids long. CDR1 is SGHDT and CDR2 is YYEEEE in the germline V gene. The germline V and J ends were trimmed by 0 bases and 0 bases, with 6 bases remaining between them. CDR3 sequence: CASSLGAANYGYTF. For the CDR3, the DNA is TGTGCCAGCAGCTTGGGAGCAGCTAACTATGGCTACACCTTC. The whole variable domain, remainder taken from reference TRBV5-6 and TRBJ1-2, is DAGVTQSPTHLIKTRGQQVTLRCSPKSGHDTVSWYQQALGQGPQFIFQYYEEEERQRGNFPDRFSGHQFPNYSSELNVNALLLGDSALYLCASSLGAANYGYTFGSGTRLTVV.

This clonotype was recorded at least ten times. V is TRBV7-2 and J is TRBJ1-5; no clear D. CDR1 is SGHTA and CDR2 is FQGNSA in the germline V gene. The CDR3 loop spans 13 amino acids. V was clipped by 4 bases and J by 2 bases, with 6 bases between them. The chain's CDR3 is CASSSEGNQPQHF. CDR3 bases: TGTGCCAGCAGCTCGGAAGGCAATCAGCCCCAGCATTTT.

In this sample, this clonotype turned up a few times. The chain combines TRBV7-9 with TRBJ2-2, with 10 nucleotides matching TRBD1. The V segment lost 3 bases and the J segment 0 bases; nucleotides outside the gene matches: 1. The germline V gene encodes CDR1 SEHNR and CDR2 FQNEAQ (reference sequence). The CDR3 spans 16 residues. CDR3 sequence (DNA): TGTGCCAGCAGCTTGGGACAGGGGACGAACACCGGGGAGCTGTTTTTT. It encodes CASSLGQGTNTGELFF.

This clonotype has more than one count but fewer than ten. The V call is TRBV6-6, the J call TRBJ1-5, with a possible D match to TRBD1 (6 bases). V was pared by 6 bases and J by 2 bases, with 20 bases between. The CDR3 is 17 residues long. The germline CDR1 and CDR2 sequences are MNHNY and SVGAGI (reference sequence). The DNA of the CDR3 is TGTGCCAGCAGCTCCTTCGGAGGGGGTAGAGGCAATCAGCCCCAGCATTTT. Translation: CASSSFGGGRGNQPQHF.